This TCR beta chain is drawn from a study of blood T cell repertoires in COVID-19. Study as a whole: The study drew acute and convalescent COVID-19 samples from the United States, Italy and Spain. The analysed material was cDNA or gDNA that came from T cells, B-cell-depleted T cells, or PBMCs.

As originally analysed: The assay estimated nucleated cells by amplifying reference gene primers. The repertoire was sequenced with immunoSEQ multiplex PCR; TCRdb's copy has only in-frame clones and lacks some. For V, J and clone size, that table is used; D and trimming come from the DNA. Counted here are approximately 84,000 clones, 70% to 80% occurring once; the ten biggest clones make up less than 7.5%. This TCR was sampled from a man aged 50-60 years with active or convalescent COVID-19. The sample was peripheral blood.

The CDR3 DNA follows: TGTGCCAGCAGTTACTTCCCCCCGACAGAGGAAGGCACAGATACGCAGTATTTT. It specifies CASSYFPPTEEGTDTQYF. The gene calls are TRBV6-2 or TRBV6-3 and TRBJ2-3; a weak D match, TRBD1 (5 bases). Trimming stripped 1 base from V and 1 base from J, with 18 bases between. The CDR3 totals 18 residues. Germline V lookup: CDR1 MNHEY, CDR2 SVGEGT.